This T cell receptor (beta chain) was identified during a study of human T cells and chemical hapten exposure. It was from unfractionated whole blood that total RNA was extracted. Individual cDNA molecules received unique molecular identifiers in the library. MiXCR, applied by TCRdb to the reads, yields one record per CDR3 protein. The sample consists of 95,000 to 150,000 distinct CDR3 sequences, about 7.7% of them appearing once. CDR1 is SGHRS and CDR2 is YFSETQ in the germline V gene. This CDR3 has 14 residues. Trimming shortened V by 0 bases and J by 0 bases, and 4 bases separated the two germline ends.

The sequenced sample was whole blood. The chain carries TRBV5-1 and TRBJ1-3, with D unresolved. The TCR was taken from a human donor in good health. Some clones in this sample may be carry-over from other donors' samples. CDR3 loop: CASSLDFSGNTIYF. DNA for the CDR3: TGCGCCAGCAGCTTGGACTTCTCTGGAAACACCATATATTTT.